This TCR beta chain is from a study of blood T cell repertoires in COVID-19. Study information: Sites in the United States, Italy and Spain provided acute and convalescent COVID-19 samples.

From germline, CDR1 is SEHNR and CDR2 FQNEAQ (reference sequence). The V end lost 3 bases, the J end lost 4 bases, and 14 bases lay between the germline ends. This CDR3 has 15 residues. This table comes from immunoSEQ multiplex PCR, and its TCRdb copy is limited to in-frame clones, with some not included. Among around 100,000 clones, 84% were seen once, and the ten largest hold 20% to 25%. The chain uses TRBV7-9 and TRBJ2-3; weak D call: TRBD2 (5 bases). This TCR derives from a human donor in a cohort sampled during active COVID-19. Sequencing was done on a sample of peripheral blood. The CDR3 is CASSFRGSLPDTQYF. In nucleotides, the CDR3 is TGTGCCAGCAGCTTTAGAGGGAGTCTGCCAGATACGCAGTATTTT.